The next 8 T cell receptor beta chains were all read from a single sample in a study of patients and donors after allogeneic stem cell transplantation. TCRdb independently ran MiXCR on the RT-PCR reads; one entry per CDR3 protein. The sample has 400,000 to 500,000 distinct CDR3 sequences; 16% are singletons. Sequencing was carried out using blood, either unsorted or a sorted T cell fraction (not recorded which). Source of these receptors: a human donor who was either an allogeneic HSCT recipient or a stem cell or donor lymphocyte infusion donor (not recorded which). It is not recorded whose cells these are; they may come from a transplant donor.

This clonotype was seen repeatedly, ten times or more. V gene TRBV5-1 combines with J gene TRBJ2-3; TRBD2 might be the D (5 bases). Deletions cut 0 bases from V and 7 bases from J, with 12 bases between. The CDR3 loop spans 14 amino acids. The germline CDR1 and CDR2 sequences are SGHRS and YFSETQ. In DNA form, the CDR3 reads TGCGCCAGCAGCTTGGCCGGGGAAAAGAATACGCAGTATTTT. It specifies CASSLAGEKNTQYF.

The chain recombines TRBV5-1 with TRBJ2-7, with 8 bases fitting TRBD1. J lost 2 bases, V lost 3 bases, and 1 base had no gene match. The germline V gene encodes CDR1 SGHRS and CDR2 YFSETQ. The length of the CDR3 is 13 residues. CDR3 sequence: CASSSDRAYEQYF. The CDR3, as DNA: TGCGCCAGCAGCTCGGACAGGGCCTACGAGCAGTACTTC.

V gene TRBV5-1 combines with J gene TRBJ2-2; D is ambiguous. Deletions cut 2 bases from V and 9 bases from J, with 11 bases between. Looked up from germline, CDR1 is SGHRS and CDR2 is YFSETQ. The CDR3 sequence is 13 residues long. The CDR3 sequence is CASSFTAGRELFF. Written as DNA, the CDR3 is TGCGCCAGCAGCTTTACGGCCGGCCGGGAGCTGTTTTTT.

The J gene is TRBJ2-7, the V gene TRBV12-3 or TRBV12-4, with D possibly matching TRBD2 (6 bases). This CDR3 contains 13 residues. V lost 3 bases, J lost 5 bases, and 11 bases lay in between. The CDR3 coding sequence is TGTGCCAGCAGTTTCGGGGGAGTGGACGAGCAGTACTTC. Translation: CASSFGGVDEQYF.

To note about this clonotype: Possible read error: a much larger clone is one base away. The J gene is TRBJ2-2, the V gene TRBV9; 9 bases align to TRBD2. The V gene's germline CDR1 is SGDLS and CDR2 YYNGEE. This CDR3 contains 15 residues. Trimming cost V 4 bases and J 3 bases; bases outside gene matches: 4. For the CDR3, the DNA is TGTGCCAGCAGCTCGCGACTAGCGGACACCGGGGAGCTGTTTTTT. It encodes CASSSRLADTGELFF.

The V call is TRBV4-2, the J call TRBJ2-1; 11 nucleotides align to TRBD2. Trimming took 1 base from V and 11 from J; bases not matched to a gene: 7. Germline CDR1 is LGHNA and CDR2 is YNFKEQ. CDR3 size: 15 residues. The chain's CDR3 is CASSQGLAGPSKQFF. As DNA, the CDR3 is TGTGCCAGCAGCCAAGGACTAGCGGGGCCGAGTAAGCAGTTCTTC.

This clonotype has just a few counts. CDR3 bases: TGTGCCAGCAGACGGCCAGCTGGAAACACCATATATTTT. Its protein product is CASRRPAGNTIYF. The rearrangement links TRBV12-3 or TRBV12-4 to TRBJ1-3; D not resolved. The CDR3 loop spans 13 amino acids. The germline V and J ends were trimmed by 6 bases and 2 bases, with 8 bases remaining between them.

The chain employs TRBV7-3 and TRBJ2-2; D might be TRBD1 or TRBD2, each matching 6 bases. CDR3 length: 17 residues. V lost 5 bases and J 5 bases, leaving 21 bases between the germline ends. In germline, CDR1 is SGHTA, CDR2 FQGTGA. CDR3 DNA sequence: TGTGCCAGCAGCCCAAATAGTCGGCAGGGGAGGACCGGGGAGCTGTTTTTT. Protein: CASSPNSRQGRTGELFF.